One sample yielded the 7 T cell receptor beta chains listed below, sequenced in a study of blood T cell repertoires in COVID-19. The data were produced by immunoSEQ multiplex PCR, yet TCRdb's version contains in-frame clones alone and is incomplete. The table has about 40,000 clones, approximately 80% seen once. Specimen: peripheral blood. The receptor set was obtained from a human donor with acute or convalescent COVID-19. The donor label of this sample is uncertain.

The rearrangement uses TRBV6-2 or TRBV6-3 and TRBJ1-2; no definite D call. This CDR3 spans 13 amino acids. CDR1 and CDR2 (germline): MNHEY, SVGEGT. V dropped 0 bases and J dropped 8 bases, with 10 bases sitting between them. CDR3 sequence (DNA): TGTGCCAGCAGTTACTCGGGGAGGCCAGGCTACACCTTC. Translation gives CASSYSGRPGYTF.

This rearrangement joins TRBV30 to TRBJ1-1; 7 bases fit TRBD1. CDR3 length: 14 residues. V dropped 1 base and J dropped 4; count of bases not matched to a gene: 6. The V gene's germline CDR1 is GTSNPN and CDR2 SVGIG (reference sequence). CDR3 amino acids: CAWSAQGIGTEAFF. CDR3 sequence (DNA): TGTGCCTGGAGTGCACAGGGGATCGGCACTGAAGCTTTCTTT.

CDR3 region: CASSSPGGQGQHEQYF. DNA for the CDR3: TGTGCCAGCAGTTCCCCGGGTGGGCAGGGGCAACACGAGCAGTACTTC. V is TRBV28 and J is TRBJ2-7; a weak D match, TRBD1 (6 bases). The CDR3 consists of 16 residues. V was trimmed by 4 bases and J by 5 bases, leaving 21 bases between them. The germline gives CDR1 MDHEN, CDR2 SYDVKM.

This clone was picked up one time. The genes are TRBV9 and TRBJ2-6, with a possible D match to TRBD2 (5 bases). CDR3 length: 16 residues. Germline V gene sequence: CDR1 SGDLS, CDR2 YYNGEE. The V gene lost 5 bases and the J gene lost 0 bases, with 12 bases spanning the gap. CDR3 region: CASRDGDLSGANVLTF. Here the CDR3 DNA reads TGTGCCAGCAGGGACGGGGATCTCTCTGGGGCCAACGTCCTGACTTTC.

This clone was seen a single time. This chain connects TRBV7-8 to TRBJ1-5, with 9 bases fitting TRBD1. Trimming took 5 bases from V and 1 from J; bases not matched to a gene: 18. The CDR3 totals 20 residues. The V gene's germline CDR1 is SGHVS and CDR2 FQNEAQ. CDR3 in DNA: TGTGCCAGCAGCCGACAGGAAAACAGGGGGCAGGAGGGGAGCAATCAGCCCCAGCATTTT. This sequence encodes CASSRQENRGQEGSNQPQHF. Together with reference TRBV7-8 and TRBJ1-5, the CDR3 gives the full variable domain: GAGVSQSPRYKVAKRGQDVALRCDPISGHVSLFWYQQALGQGPEFLTYFQNEAQLDKSGLPSDRFFAERPEGSVSTLKIQRTQQEDSAVYLCASSRQENRGQEGSNQPQHFGDGTRLSIL.

This clone came up a few times. With a much larger clone just one base away, this may be a read error. The chain recombines TRBV6-6 with TRBJ1-2; 8 bases map to TRBD1. The length of the CDR3 is 13 residues. Germline CDR1 reads MNHNY; CDR2 reads SVGAGI (reference sequence). After removal of 6 bases from V and 3 bases from J, the junction contained 3 bases not matched to a gene. Written as DNA, the CDR3 is TGTGCCAGCAGCCCGACAGGGGACTATGGCTACACCTTC. It yields the protein CASSPTGDYGYTF.

V usage is TRBV4-3 and J usage is TRBJ1-1; D possibly corresponds to TRBD1 (5 bases). The germline V and J ends were trimmed by 1 base and 11 bases, with 17 bases remaining between them. This CDR3 is built from 14 residues. The V gene's germline CDR1 is LGHNA and CDR2 YSLEER. The CDR3 region is CASSQVSGGVGAFF. CDR3 nucleotides: TGCGCCAGCAGCCAAGTCTCCGGGGGTGTCGGGGCTTTCTTT.